Listed here is a single T cell receptor (beta chain). These data originate in a study of shared clonotypes between healthy human individuals. Method: immunoSEQ multiplex PCR; TCRdb's copy keeps in-frame clones and lacks some. The profile shows 950,000 to 1,100,000 clones, around 78% of them singletons. The trim removed 7 bases at V and 4 bases at J, leaving 6 bases unmatched. Per germline, CDR1 SQVTM and CDR2 ANQGSEA. This CDR3 is built from 13 residues. The sequencing input was memory CD4+ T cells from PBMCs. The subset is: CD45RA-negative fraction. The sequence derives from a man aged 18 to 30 in good health. Some clones in this sample may be carry-over from other donors' samples. The gene calls are TRBV29-1 and TRBJ2-3; 9 nucleotides align to TRBD2. The CDR3 loop reads CSESGRRADTQYF. The CDR3 nucleotides read TGCAGCGAGAGCGGGAGGCGTGCAGATACGCAGTATTTT.